The next 15 T cell receptor beta chains were all read from a single sample in a study of cytomegalovirus exposure and HLA in healthy donors (dated by TCRdb to 2016 to 2017). Receptor libraries were prepared by the immunoSEQ multiplex PCR assay. The multiplex PCR relied on a mix of 60 forward primers for TCR Vbeta segments and 13 reverse primers for TCR Jbeta segments. What TCRdb holds here is the immuneACCESS table cut down to in-frame rearrangements. Part of the clones is not present; checked against another copy, under half of the missing clones reflect an unresolved V gene, and the others are unexplained. For this sample the table gives some 110,000 clones, of which approximately 80% were detected only once. Clones ranked in the top ten supply roughly 2% of the sample. Specimen: PBMCs. These receptors came from a man aged 45-65 years in good health and CMV-seronegative.

This clone was counted a few times. J is TRBJ2-3 and V is TRBV9, with 8 bases identical to TRBD2. Germline V gives CDR1 SGDLS, CDR2 YYNGEE. Losses at the gene ends were 5 bases for V and 2 bases for J; bases not matched to a gene: 7. The CDR3 is 15 amino acids. The CDR3 sequence is CASSLAGGPTDTQYF. The CDR3, as DNA: TGTGCCAGCAGTCTTGCGGGGGGACCCACAGATACGCAGTATTTT.

A few counts support this clone. The J gene is TRBJ2-5, the V gene TRBV7-8; 10 positions agree with TRBD1. CDR3 length: 15 residues. The V segment lost 5 bases and the J segment 1 base; nucleotides outside the gene matches: 4. The V gene's germline CDR1 is SGHVS and CDR2 FQNEAQ. The chain's CDR3 is CASSQDRGAQETQYF. In nucleotides, the CDR3 is TGTGCCAGCAGCCAGGACAGGGGGGCCCAAGAGACCCAGTACTTC.

The genes are TRBV6-9 and TRBJ2-7; weak D call: TRBD2 (5 bases). The CDR3 totals 12 residues. Deletions cut 8 bases from V and 3 bases from J, with 11 bases between. Germline V gene data show CDR1 as MNHGY and CDR2 as SVAAGI. CDR3 sequence (DNA): TGTGCCAGCCCCCTCCGGGACTACGAGCAGTACTTC. Its translation: CASPLRDYEQYF.

The CDR3 DNA follows: TGTGCCACCAGCAGAGATCAGCGGGGTGCATCTTTCTTT. It specifies CATSRDQRGASFF. The chain uses TRBV15 and TRBJ1-1; no definite D call. The germline CDR1 and CDR2 sequences are LNHNV and YYDKDF (reference sequence). With 0 bases removed from V and 12 bases from J, the gap between germline ends came to 14 bases. This CDR3 spans 13 amino acids. Filled out from reference TRBV15 and TRBJ1-1, the complete variable domain reads DAMVIQNPRYQVTQFGKPVTLSCSQTLNHNVMYWYQQKSSQAPKLLFHYYDKDFNNEADTPDNFQSRRPNTSFCFLDIRSPGLGDTAMYLCATSRDQRGASFFGQGTRLTVV.

CDR3 nucleotide sequence: TGTGCCAGCAAAGTGGCTGGCACAGATACGCAGTATTTT. Translated: CASKVAGTDTQYF. The chain combines TRBV2 with TRBJ2-3; D call uncertain. Trimming left V 7 bases short and J 1 base short, with 9 bases between. The CDR3 loop spans 13 amino acids. Germline values: CDR1 SNHLY, CDR2 FYNNEI.

The chain couples TRBV2 to TRBJ1-4, with D uncertain. The CDR3 spans 15 residues. V lost 2 bases and J 7 bases, leaving 14 bases between the germline ends. CDR1 is SNHLY, CDR2 FYNNEI, per germline. The CDR3 spells CASSETEGFGEKLFF. CDR3 sequence (DNA): TGTGCCAGCAGTGAAACGGAGGGCTTTGGTGAAAAACTGTTTTTT.

CDR3 nucleotides: TGTGCCAGCAGCTTAGACGTTGCAGGGGTCCTAAGCAGCACAGATACGCAGTATTTT. Amino acids: CASSLDVAGVLSSTDTQYF. This sequence joins TRBV11-2 and TRBJ2-3; D is possibly TRBD1 (6 bases). Germline CDR1 reads SGHAT; CDR2 reads FQNNGV. The V end was cut by 0 bases, the J end by 0 bases, with 19 bases between. CDR3 length equals 19 residues.

About this clone itself: Other DNA sequences of this sample code for an identical CDR3. V and J are TRBV19 and TRBJ1-1; D unclear. The V end was cut by 3 bases, the J end by 2 bases, with 7 bases between. The CDR3 has 13 amino acids. Germline CDR1 is LNHDA and CDR2 is SQIVND (reference sequence). In DNA form, the CDR3 reads TGTGCCAGTAGTATTAGCAGAAACACTGAAGCTTTCTTT. This sequence encodes CASSISRNTEAFF.

The chain couples TRBV11-2 to TRBJ2-1, with 14 bases identical to TRBD2. Germline CDR1 and CDR2: SGHAT and FQNNGV. Losses at the gene ends were 5 bases for V and 1 base for J; bases not matched to a gene: 7. The CDR3 extends over 18 amino acids. CDR3 DNA sequence: TGTGCCAGCAGCCGAGGACTAGCGGGGGGTTTATCCTACAATGAGCAGTTCTTC. Translation: CASSRGLAGGLSYNEQFF.

The rearrangement uses TRBV6-5 and TRBJ1-2; no definite D call. Germline V gene lookup returns CDR1 MNHEY and CDR2 SVGAGI. V shed 4 bases and J shed 0 bases, with 6 bases lying between them. CDR3 size: 13 residues. CDR3 bases: TGTGCCAGCAGTTTAACAACTAACTATGGCTACACCTTC. It is translated as CASSLTTNYGYTF.

V gene TRBV29-1 combines with J gene TRBJ1-2; a weak D match, TRBD1 (6 bases). Germline assignment: CDR1 SQVTM and CDR2 ANQGSEA. V was clipped by 0 bases and J by 4 bases, with 12 bases between them. This CDR3 is built from 14 residues. The CDR3 reads CSVEEGQTVYGYTF. The CDR3 coding sequence is TGCAGCGTTGAAGAAGGACAGACAGTCTATGGCTACACCTTC.

The sample holds a few counts of this clone. The chain joins TRBV19 to TRBJ2-7; 11 nucleotides agree with TRBD1. CDR3 length: 12 amino acids. Germline V gene lookup returns CDR1 LNHDA and CDR2 SQIVND (reference sequence). V was pared by 9 bases and J by 6 bases, with 4 bases of the junction left unmatched. CDR3 DNA: TGTGCCAGAGGGACAGGGGGTCGCGAGCAGTACTTC. This translates into CARGTGGREQYF.

This chain joins TRBV11-1 and TRBJ1-1; D is unresolved. The CDR3 is made up of 14 amino acids. CDR1 is SGHAT, CDR2 FQDESV, per germline (reference sequence). V was clipped by 2 bases and J by 3 bases, with 10 bases between them. This CDR3 is CASSLTAGDTEAFF. The CDR3 DNA sequence: TGTGCCAGCAGCTTAACAGCTGGTGACACTGAAGCTTTCTTT.

The rearrangement joins TRBV2 to TRBJ2-2; no clear D gene. The CDR3 covers 14 residues. The germline V and J ends were trimmed by 5 bases and 6 bases, with 13 bases remaining between them. Germline CDR1 reads SNHLY; CDR2 reads FYNNEI. The CDR3 spells CASSYSFSSGELFF. CDR3 DNA: TGTGCCAGCAGTTACTCGTTCTCGTCCGGGGAGCTGTTTTTT.

This chain links TRBV5-1 with TRBJ1-1; D unresolved. The germline V gene encodes CDR1 SGHRS and CDR2 YFSETQ. V was trimmed by 0 bases and J by 4 bases, leaving 16 bases between them. The CDR3 length is 16 residues. Here the CDR3 DNA reads TGCGCCAGCAGCTTGGCCCGAGGAGGACGGGGCACTGAAGCTTTCTTT. Its translation is CASSLARGGRGTEAFF.